Listed below are T cell receptor beta chains from one sample, sequenced in a study of neurological immune-mediated disorders. TCRdb fed the 5' RACE reads into MiXCR, producing one record per CDR3 protein. The sample has about 50,000 distinct CDR3 sequences; around 5.8% are singletons. The sample was CD4+ T cells from blood. The receptors shown here come from a woman aged 18-29 years with multiple sclerosis. Each CDR3 is given with its conserved first and last residue. D genes are given only for firm matches. Clone size is given for some rows only: seen once, a few or many times, or a class if the clone is expanded.

length: 14
size: many
J: TRBJ1-2
D: NA
V: TRBV27
DNA: TGTGCCAGCAGAGGGACATCCCGAAACTATGGCTACACCTTC
CDR3: CASRGTSRNYGYTF

length: 13
size: many
J: TRBJ2-3
D: NA
V: TRBV20-1
DNA: TGCAGTGCGAGAAGTATGCCTATAGATACGCAGTATTTT
CDR3: CSARSMPIDTQYF

length: 15
size: many
J: TRBJ1-1
D: TRBD1
V: TRBV6-5
DNA: TGTGCCAGCAGCCTAAGACAGGGGCCGAACACTGAAGCTTTCTTT
CDR3: CASSLRQGPNTEAFF

length: 12
size: NA
J: TRBJ1-2
D: NA
V: TRBV29-1
DNA: TGCAGCGCCCGAGAGGCAGCCTATGGCTACACCTTC
CDR3: CSAREAAYGYTF

length: 14
size: many
J: TRBJ1-2
D: NA
V: TRBV19
DNA: TGTGCCAGTAGCCTGGGGGACGGTAACTATGGCTACACCTTC
CDR3: CASSLGDGNYGYTF

length: 14
size: large
J: TRBJ2-1
D: NA
V: TRBV29-1
DNA: TGCAGCGTTGTATCAGGGACGGTCTACAATGAGCAGTTCTTC
CDR3: CSVVSGTVYNEQFF

length: 13
size: many
J: TRBJ1-5
D: NA
V: TRBV9
DNA: TGTGCCAGCAGCGTAGGTAGCAATCAGCCCCAGCATTTT
CDR3: CASSVGSNQPQHF

length: 15
size: many
J: TRBJ2-1
D: NA
V: TRBV6-6
DNA: TGTGCCAGCATCAAGGGGGGGGGTACTTACAATGAGCAGTTCTTC
CDR3: CASIKGGGTYNEQFF

length: 14
size: many
J: TRBJ1-4
D: NA
V: TRBV3-1
DNA: TGTGCCAGCAGCCGCCGACAGTTATATGAAAAACTGTTTTTT
CDR3: CASSRRQLYEKLFF

length: 14
size: many
J: TRBJ1-1
D: NA
V: TRBV3-1
DNA: TGTGCCAGCAGCTCCACTCATACCAACACTGAAGCTTTCTTT
CDR3: CASSSTHTNTEAFF

length: 18
size: many
J: TRBJ2-6
D: NA
V: TRBV9
DNA: TGTGCCAGCAGCCCTCAGATCGGGGCGGCCTCTGGGGCCAACGTCCTGACTTTC
CDR3: CASSPQIGAASGANVLTF

length: 17
size: many
J: TRBJ1-2
D: NA
V: TRBV4-1
DNA: TGCGCCAGCAGATATCATAATACCCGGCAGGATGCGTATGGCTACACCTTC
CDR3: CASRYHNTRQDAYGYTF

length: 19
size: many
J: TRBJ1-1
D: TRBD1
V: TRBV6-2/TRBV6-3
DNA: TGTGCCAGCAGTTACTCGACCGGGACAGGCGAAATCCTGAACACTGAAGCTTTCTTT
CDR3: CASSYSTGTGEILNTEAFF

length: 19
size: many
J: TRBJ2-4
D: NA
V: TRBV21-1
DNA: TGTGCCAGCCCCACGGGGGGTCGAGGAGTTTCATTAGCCAAAAACATTCAGTACTTC
CDR3: CASPTGGRGVSLAKNIQYF

length: 17
size: many
J: TRBJ2-5
D: TRBD2
V: TRBV3-1
DNA: TGTGCCAGCAGCCAATATGGGACTAGAGACACCCAAGAGACCCAGTACTTC
CDR3: CASSQYGTRDTQETQYF

length: 15
size: NA
J: TRBJ1-4
D: NA
V: TRBV19
DNA: TGTGCCAGTAGTTTCTCTCTCTCAACTAATGAAAAACTGTTTTTT
CDR3: CASSFSLSTNEKLFF

length: 16
size: many
J: TRBJ1-5
D: NA
V: TRBV6-2/TRBV6-3
DNA: TGTGCCAGCAGTTACCGGTCGACGGGTGGCAATCAGCCCCAGCATTTT
CDR3: CASSYRSTGGNQPQHF

length: 12
size: many
J: TRBJ1-1
D: NA
V: TRBV3-1
DNA: TGTGCCAGCAGCCAAGGGAACACTGAAGCTTTCTTT
CDR3: CASSQGNTEAFF

length: 14
size: NA
J: TRBJ2-4
D: TRBD2
V: TRBV20-1
DNA: TGCAGGGCTAGAGATGAAGCGGGAGGGGCCCAGGGGTACTTC
CDR3: CRARDEAGGAQGYF

length: 17
size: many
J: TRBJ2-7
D: TRBD1
V: TRBV6-2/TRBV6-3
DNA: TGTGCCAGCACCAAGGCATCAAACAGGGGTCGAGGCTACGAGCAGTACTTC
CDR3: CASTKASNRGRGYEQYF

length: 15
size: many
J: TRBJ1-5
D: TRBD1
V: TRBV5-5
DNA: TGTGCCAGCAGCTACCTAGACAGGGTGGGGCAGCCCCAGCATTTT
CDR3: CASSYLDRVGQPQHF

length: 11
size: many
J: TRBJ2-5
D: NA
V: TRBV18
DNA: TGTGCCAGCTCACCACAAGAGACCCAGTACTTC
CDR3: CASSPQETQYF

length: 14
size: many
J: TRBJ2-7
D: NA
V: TRBV20-1
DNA: TGCAGTGCTTCCGGCAAGATTAACCACTACGAGCAGTACTTC
CDR3: CSASGKINHYEQYF

length: 16
size: NA
J: TRBJ2-7
D: TRBD2
V: TRBV6-1
DNA: TGTGTCAGCAGTCCCCGCTCCGGGACTACAGCCTACGAGCAGTACTTC
CDR3: CVSSPRSGTTAYEQYF

length: 17
size: many
J: TRBJ1-2
D: NA
V: TRBV11-2
DNA: TGTGCCAGCAGCTTAGATCGAAAATTCGACGTGGGGTATGGCTACACCTTC
CDR3: CASSLDRKFDVGYGYTF

length: 14
size: many
J: TRBJ1-4
D: NA
V: TRBV12-3/TRBV12-4
DNA: TGTGCCAGCAGTCTCTCCTCCAGACGAGAAAAACTGTTTTTT
CDR3: CASSLSSRREKLFF

length: 13
size: many
J: TRBJ1-2
D: NA
V: TRBV7-2
DNA: TGTGCCAGCAGGCAGACGGGGGGCTATGGCTACACCTTC
CDR3: CASRQTGGYGYTF

length: 16
size: many
J: TRBJ2-4
D: TRBD2
V: TRBV20-1
DNA: TGCAGTGCTAGAGATATTGCGGGAGGGAGTAAAAACATTCAGTACTTC
CDR3: CSARDIAGGSKNIQYF

length: 16
size: many
J: TRBJ2-1
D: TRBD1
V: TRBV6-2/TRBV6-3
DNA: TGTGCCAGCAGTTACCGCGGGACAGGGGGTTACAATGAGCAGTTCTTC
CDR3: CASSYRGTGGYNEQFF

length: 16
size: many
J: TRBJ2-7
D: TRBD1
V: TRBV5-1
DNA: TGCGCCAGCAGCCCCTGGGACAGGGGGACGATCTACGAGCAGTACTTC
CDR3: CASSPWDRGTIYEQYF

length: 15
size: many
J: TRBJ1-1
D: TRBD1
V: TRBV6-6
DNA: TGTGCCAGCAGTGGGATATCGGGACAGCACACTGAAGCTTTCTTT
CDR3: CASSGISGQHTEAFF

length: 13
size: many
J: TRBJ2-7
D: NA
V: TRBV5-1
DNA: TGCGCCAGCAGCTCTTCGAGGGCCTACGAGCAGTACTTC
CDR3: CASSSSRAYEQYF

length: 15
size: many
J: TRBJ1-1
D: NA
V: TRBV4-1
DNA: TGCGCCAGCTCCCTGCCGGACAGAATTCACACTGAAGCTTTCTTT
CDR3: CASSLPDRIHTEAFF

length: 15
size: many
J: TRBJ2-2
D: NA
V: TRBV12-3/TRBV12-4
DNA: TGTGCCAGCAGTTACGACCGACGGAACACCGGGGAGCTGTTTTTT
CDR3: CASSYDRRNTGELFF

length: 14
size: many
J: TRBJ2-5
D: NA
V: TRBV20-1
DNA: TGCAGTGCTAGAGATCCGCTAGCCGTAGAGACCCAGTACTTC
CDR3: CSARDPLAVETQYF

length: 13
size: many
J: TRBJ2-7
D: NA
V: TRBV28
DNA: TGTGCCAGCAGTTTAGGTTCGGTTCGAGAGCAGTACTTC
CDR3: CASSLGSVREQYF

length: 14
size: many
J: TRBJ2-1
D: TRBD1
V: TRBV29-1
DNA: TGCAGCCCGGAACGGGACAGTGCCTACAATGAGCAGTTCTTC
CDR3: CSPERDSAYNEQFF

length: 12
size: many
J: TRBJ1-5
D: NA
V: TRBV11-2
DNA: TGTGCCAGCAGCTTAGATCCCGGGCCCCAGCATTTT
CDR3: CASSLDPGPQHF

length: 17
size: many
J: TRBJ2-1
D: NA
V: TRBV11-3
DNA: TGTGCCAGCAGTCGCAGATCTAGCGCTATCTCCTACAATGAGCAGTTCTTC
CDR3: CASSRRSSAISYNEQFF

length: 18
size: many
J: TRBJ1-3
D: TRBD1
V: TRBV20-1
DNA: TGCAGTGCTACCGGACAGGGGGCCATATCGGAGGCTGGAAACACCATATATTTT
CDR3: CSATGQGAISEAGNTIYF

length: 16
size: many
J: TRBJ2-2
D: TRBD2
V: TRBV7-2
DNA: TGTGCCAGCAGCTTACTAGCGGGAGTTGGGACCGGGGAGCTGTTTTTT
CDR3: CASSLLAGVGTGELFF

length: 15
size: many
J: TRBJ2-3
D: NA
V: TRBV6-6
DNA: TGTGCCAGCAGTTACGACAGTTCCGTTATCGCGTGGCAGTATTTT
CDR3: CASSYDSSVIAWQYF

length: 11
size: NA
J: TRBJ2-1
D: NA
V: TRBV30
DNA: TGTGCCTGGAGTGTAATGAATGAGCAGTTCTTC
CDR3: CAWSVMNEQFF

length: 15
size: many
J: TRBJ1-6
D: TRBD1
V: TRBV7-2
DNA: TGTGCCAGCAGAACCAGACAGGGTGCTAATTCACCCCTCCACTTT
CDR3: CASRTRQGANSPLHF

length: 13
size: many
J: TRBJ2-7
D: NA
V: TRBV27
DNA: TGTGCCAGCAGTTTGAGAATATCCTACGAGCAGTACTTC
CDR3: CASSLRISYEQYF

length: 18
size: many
J: TRBJ2-2
D: TRBD2
V: TRBV11-3
DNA: TGTGCCAGCAGCTCCCAGGGGACTAGCGGGAGGAGCGCCGGGGAGCTGTTTTTT
CDR3: CASSSQGTSGRSAGELFF

length: 12
size: few
J: TRBJ1-2
D: NA
V: TRBV6-5
DNA: TGTGCCACCACACAGGGCCACTATGGCTACACCTTC
CDR3: CATTQGHYGYTF

length: 15
size: many
J: TRBJ2-1
D: NA
V: TRBV7-9
DNA: TGTGCCAGCAGCTTCGAGCGGAAATCCTACAATGAGCAGTTCTTC
CDR3: CASSFERKSYNEQFF

length: 13
size: few
J: TRBJ1-6
D: NA
V: TRBV2
DNA: TGTGCCAGCAGGGGTACCTGGAATTCACCCCTCCACTTT
CDR3: CASRGTWNSPLHF